One sample yielded the 15 T cell receptor beta chains listed below, sequenced in a study of CD8+ T cells in alopecia areata. Treatment defined: oral pan-JAK inhibitor, 5-10 mg twice daily. RNA extraction and reverse transcription yielded cDNA as sequencing template. Generated by immunoSEQ multiplex PCR, the TCRdb table keeps only in-frame clones and is missing some. The sample holds under 150,000 clones, roughly 50% seen once. Sequenced here: CD4+ T cells sorted from blood, sampled at week 24, from a patient treated with tofacitinib. The receptors shown here come from a human donor with alopecia areata.

This clone has just a few counts. This chain links TRBV6-5 with TRBJ1-1; D call uncertain. Germline CDR1 and CDR2: MNHEY and SVGAGI. Trimming took off 6 bases at V and 0 bases at J, with 8 bases between the two ends. This CDR3 is 13 amino acids long. The CDR3 nucleotides are TGTGCCAGCAGCTACAACTTGAACACTGAAGCTTTCTTT. This translates into CASSYNLNTEAFF.

A few counts support this clone. At one of its ends the junction is not consistent with the germline gene, which may arise from a read error. The chain employs TRBV2 and TRBJ2-5; either TRBD1 or TRBD2 may fit D (6 bases each). Germline V gene sequence: CDR1 SNHLY, CDR2 FYNNEI. The CDR3 loop spans 13 amino acids. The CDR3 DNA reads as TGTGCCAGCAGGGAAGGGGGGCGCGAGACCCAGTACTTC. Amino acids: CASREGGRETQYF.

There are a few counts of this clone. The chain combines TRBV6-5 with TRBJ2-1; TRBD2 aligns across 13 bases. CDR3 length: 14 amino acids. V lost 6 bases to trimming and J lost 8 bases; unmatched junction nucleotides: 4. Germline V gene lookup returns CDR1 MNHEY and CDR2 SVGAGI. Here the CDR3 DNA reads TGTGCCAGCAGGCCGGGACTAGCGGGGTATGAGCAGTTCTTC. As protein: CASRPGLAGYEQFF.

This clone was seen just once. CDR3 loop: CAWSVGGAYGYGYTF. CDR3 in DNA: TGTGCCTGGAGTGTTGGGGGGGCCTATGGCTATGGCTACACCTTC. The chain uses TRBV30 and TRBJ1-2, with D tentatively TRBD1 (6 bases). V was clipped by 0 bases and J by 4 bases, with 15 bases between them. Germline V lookup: CDR1 GTSNPN, CDR2 SVGIG (reference sequence). The CDR3 extends over 15 amino acids.

J is TRBJ1-1 and V is TRBV6-5; 10 bases are a match to TRBD1. Germline CDR1 MNHEY, CDR2 SVGAGI. The V and J ends lost 6 bases and 4 bases, in that order; junction bases with no gene match: 8. CDR3 length: 15 amino acids. The CDR3 DNA follows: TGTGCCAGCAGACCCGGGACAGGGGAGGGCACTGAAGCTTTCTTT. Translation: CASRPGTGEGTEAFF.

This chain uses TRBV2 with TRBJ1-2, with D tentatively TRBD1 (6 bases). CDR1 SNHLY and CDR2 FYNNEI come from the germline V gene. The CDR3 is made up of 14 amino acids. Trimming removed 6 bases from V and 8 bases from J, with 19 bases in between. This CDR3 reads CASSPPPGALGYTF. CDR3 DNA: TGTGCCAGCAGCCCCCCTCCGGGGGCATTAGGCTACACCTTC.

This sequence joins TRBV18 and TRBJ2-7; D remains unclear. The length of the CDR3 is 14 residues. Trimming took 6 bases from V and 0 from J, leaving 12 bases between them. Germline assignment: CDR1 KGHSH and CDR2 LQKENI. For the CDR3, the DNA is TGTGCCAGCTCTCCAACCTTCGGCTCCTACGAGCAGTACTTC. Its protein is CASSPTFGSYEQYF. The full variable domain, with the rest looked up from reference TRBV18 and TRBJ2-7, is NAGVMQNPRHLVRRRGQEARLRCSPMKGHSHVYWYRQLPEEGLKFMVYLQKENIIDESGMPKERFSAEFPKEGPSILRIQQVVRGDSAAYFCASSPTFGSYEQYFGPGTRLTVT.

This clone was counted a single time. The CDR3 region is CASSQGTGLSGYTF. The CDR3 region has the DNA TGCGCCAGCAGCCAAGGCACGGGGTTGAGTGGCTACACCTTC. This chain uses TRBV4-3 with TRBJ1-2; D gene unclear. This CDR3 is 14 amino acids long. In germline, CDR1 is LGHNA, CDR2 YSLEER. Deletions cut 1 base from V and 7 bases from J, with 13 bases between.

Here the CDR3 DNA reads TGTGCCATCTCCGGGGTGGACAGGGGTGAAGCTTTCTTT. Its protein is CAISGVDRGEAFF. The chain uses TRBV10-3 and TRBJ1-1, with 9 bases that match TRBD1. V shed 8 bases, J shed 7 bases, and the junction held 8 bases outside the gene matches. The CDR3 spans 13 residues. CDR1 ENHRY and CDR2 SYGVKD come from the germline V gene.

The J gene is TRBJ1-1, the V gene TRBV4-1; no clear D. CDR1 is MGHRA, CDR2 YSYEKL, per germline. Deletions cut 0 bases from V and 1 base from J, with 6 bases between. This CDR3 has 14 residues. The CDR3 DNA is TGCGCCAGCAGCCAAGAGAGGCGGAACACTGAAGCTTTCTTT. Its protein is CASSQERRNTEAFF.

The chain couples TRBV10-2 to TRBJ2-3, with 7 bases fitting TRBD1. Looked up from germline, CDR1 is WSHSY and CDR2 is SAAADI. J gave up 3 bases and V 10 bases, and 7 bases lay outside the gene matches. This CDR3 region has 13 residues. Here the CDR3 reads CATRQGSTDTQYF. The CDR3 DNA reads as TGCGCCACCAGACAGGGTTCAACAGATACGCAGTATTTT.

The V and J genes are TRBV30 and TRBJ1-1; 7 nucleotides agree with TRBD1. Germline CDR1 and CDR2: GTSNPN and SVGIG (reference sequence). The CDR3 runs 14 residues. Trimming removed 0 bases from V and 6 bases from J; junction bases left unmatched: 7. DNA for the CDR3: TGTGCCTGGAGTGTGTCAGGGGGTTTCCCTGAAGCTTTCTTT. Translating it yields CAWSVSGGFPEAFF.

This chain uses TRBV4-2 with TRBJ2-6; TRBD1 matches at 11 bases. J was trimmed by 0 bases and V by 3 bases; bases with no gene match: 4. Per the germline V gene, CDR1 is LGHNA and CDR2 is YNFKEQ. This CDR3 has 18 amino acids. DNA of the CDR3: TGTGCCAGCAGCCACGGACAGGGGGCTTCCTCTGGGGCCAACGTCCTGACTTTC. This gives the protein CASSHGQGASSGANVLTF.

This clone was counted only a few times. The rearrangement joins TRBV11-1 to TRBJ2-5, with a weak D call TRBD2 (5 bases). CDR3 size: 11 residues. The germline CDR1 and CDR2 sequences are SGHAT and FQDESV (reference sequence). Between the trimmed V and J ends, which lost 5 bases and 5 bases, there was a span of 6 bases. CDR3 region: CASSRGETQYF. CDR3 bases: TGTGCCAGCAGCAGAGGGGAGACCCAGTACTTC.

This sequence joins TRBV25-1 and TRBJ2-7, with a tentative D call TRBD1 (6 bases). Germline CDR1 MGHDK, CDR2 SYGVNS. Trimming removed 6 bases from V and 1 base from J, with 10 bases in between. This CDR3 contains 13 residues. CDR3 in DNA: TGTGCCAGCAGGGGGGCAGCATCCTACGAGCAGTACTTC. Protein product: CASRGAASYEQYF.